This T cell receptor beta chain is from a study of response to subunit inactivated influenza vaccine. Points from the study as a whole: The authors put forward the suggestion that each seasonal influenza vaccination may bring in only a limited number of new T cells.

TCRdb reprocessed the RT-PCR reads via MiXCR and lists one record per CDR3 protein. The top ten clones hold about 9.9% of a sample with about 650,000 distinct CDR3 sequences, less than 20% of them seen once. Note on this clonotype: Its antigen remains unknown.

V dropped 6 bases and J dropped 5; count of bases not matched to a gene: 7. This CDR3 region has 13 residues. The germline CDR1 and CDR2 sequences are DFQATT and SNEGSKA (reference sequence). The rearrangement uses TRBV20-1 and TRBJ2-7; TRBD2 aligns across 10 bases. This TCR derives from a man in his fifties who received an inactivated influenza vaccine. The sample here was PBMCs from blood, taken about 13 days after vaccination. CDR3 residues: CSAIAGGPDEQYF. CDR3 in DNA: TGCAGTGCAATAGCGGGGGGCCCCGACGAGCAGTACTTC.